This is a list of T cell receptor beta chains from one sample in a study of blood T cells in healthy people across ages. Using its own MiXCR run on the 5' RACE reads, TCRdb lists one record per CDR3 protein. This sample has approximately 850,000 distinct CDR3 sequences, with under 45% found just once. The sample was blood. These receptor sequences come from a man in his sixties in good health. CDR3s include the opening cysteine and the closing phenylalanine or tryptophan. Fields, in order: V gene, CDR3 protein.

v_gene: TRBV30
CDR3aa: CAWSVDRGQETQYF

v_gene: TRBV15
CDR3aa: CATSRGEAEAFF

v_gene: TRBV3-1
CDR3aa: CASSRDETGDPLRAQYF

v_gene: TRBV29-1
CDR3aa: CSVVTGGNVNTEAFF

v_gene: TRBV4-2
CDR3aa: CASSELTSGGRNNEQFF

v_gene: TRBV20-1
CDR3aa: CSARITRTGELFF

v_gene: TRBV7-3
CDR3aa: CASSAYSGLQHSYNEQFF

v_gene: TRBV28
CDR3aa: CASSLWDSSGGDEQFF

v_gene: TRBV20-1
CDR3aa: CSARGDRGSYEQYF

v_gene: TRBV6-2/TRBV6-3
CDR3aa: CASSSDGTVGGRNQPQHF

v_gene: TRBV11-2
CDR3aa: CASRSGLAAGELFF

v_gene: TRBV12-3/TRBV12-4
CDR3aa: CASSAGRGTDEQYF

v_gene: TRBV20-1
CDR3aa: CSGVQGAKNIQYF

v_gene: TRBV10-3
CDR3aa: CAISEEIRSNQPQHF